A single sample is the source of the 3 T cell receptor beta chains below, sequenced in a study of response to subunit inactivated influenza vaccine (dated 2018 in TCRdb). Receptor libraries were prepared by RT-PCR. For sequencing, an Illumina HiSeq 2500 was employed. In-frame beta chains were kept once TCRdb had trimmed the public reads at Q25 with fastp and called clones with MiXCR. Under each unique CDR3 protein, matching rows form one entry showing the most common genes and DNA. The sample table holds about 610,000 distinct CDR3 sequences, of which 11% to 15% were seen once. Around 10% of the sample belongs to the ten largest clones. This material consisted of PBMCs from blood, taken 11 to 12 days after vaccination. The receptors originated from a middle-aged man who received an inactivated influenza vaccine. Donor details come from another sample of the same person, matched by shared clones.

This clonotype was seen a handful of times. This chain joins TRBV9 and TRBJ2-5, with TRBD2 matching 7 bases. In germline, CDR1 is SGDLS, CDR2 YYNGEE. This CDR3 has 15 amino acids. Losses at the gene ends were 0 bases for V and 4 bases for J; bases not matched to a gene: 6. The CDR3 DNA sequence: TGTGCCAGCAGCGTAGCTGCGGGAGTGCGAGAGACCCAGTACTTC. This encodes CASSVAAGVRETQYF.

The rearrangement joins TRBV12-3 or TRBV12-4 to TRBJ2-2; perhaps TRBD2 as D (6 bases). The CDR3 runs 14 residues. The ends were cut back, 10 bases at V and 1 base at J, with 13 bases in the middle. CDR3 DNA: TGTGCCAACTTCCTTAGCGGGAACACCGGGGAGCTGTTTTTT. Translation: CANFLSGNTGELFF.

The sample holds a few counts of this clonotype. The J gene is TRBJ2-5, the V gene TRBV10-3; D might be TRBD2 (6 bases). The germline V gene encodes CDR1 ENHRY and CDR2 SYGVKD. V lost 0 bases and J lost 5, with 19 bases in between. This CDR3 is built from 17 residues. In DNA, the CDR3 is TGTGCCATCAGTGAGTCGGTGGGGGGTGCGGGGACGGAGACCCAGTACTTC. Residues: CAISESVGGAGTETQYF.